Listed below are T cell receptor beta chains from one sample, sequenced in a study of prognosis after radiotherapy for stage I lung cancer. TCRdb processed the multiplex PCR reads anew with MiXCR; each CDR3 protein has one entry. The sample yields over 11,000 distinct CDR3 sequences, just under 30% seen once. The sequenced sample was PBMCs, obtained before or after stereotactic body radiation therapy (not recorded which). The receptors stem from a donor aged 50 or older with non-small cell lung cancer. Both conserved end residues are part of each CDR3. The order of the fields is V gene, J gene, clone size, D gene, CDR3 DNA, CDR3 protein. The D gene is left open where the match is weak. Expanded clones are given a class, and other clones once, few, many or no size at all.

v_call: TRBV6-2/TRBV6-3; j_call: TRBJ2-2; clone_size: .; d_call: .; cdr3_nt: TGTGCCATCAGTGAGACGTTCGGGGGCCGGTACACCGGGGAGCTGTTTTTT; cdr3_aa: CAISETFGGRYTGELFF
v_call: TRBV5-1; j_call: TRBJ1-2; clone_size: .; d_call: TRBD1; cdr3_nt: TGCGCCAGCCGGAGCCCGGGACAGGGGGCAGGCTATGGCTACACCTTC; cdr3_aa: CASRSPGQGAGYGYTF
v_call: TRBV30; j_call: TRBJ2-5; clone_size: many; d_call: .; cdr3_nt: TGTGCCTGGAGTCCGACGGGGTTTGAGACCCAGTACTTC; cdr3_aa: CAWSPTGFETQYF
v_call: TRBV28; j_call: TRBJ2-1; clone_size: .; d_call: .; cdr3_nt: TGTGCCAGCTCTACCCTAGCGTGGTACGGCAATGAGCAGTTCTTC; cdr3_aa: CASSTLAWYGNEQFF
v_call: TRBV14; j_call: TRBJ2-1; clone_size: many; d_call: .; cdr3_nt: TGTGCCAGCAGCCAAGATATGGCTAGGGCCCACGGTGAGCAGTTCTTC; cdr3_aa: CASSQDMARAHGEQFF
v_call: TRBV15; j_call: TRBJ1-4; clone_size: many; d_call: .; cdr3_nt: TGTGCCACCAGCAGTAACCCGGGGGGGCCTAGGGAAAAACTGTTTTTT; cdr3_aa: CATSSNPGGPREKLFF
v_call: TRBV20-1; j_call: TRBJ1-2; clone_size: many; d_call: .; cdr3_nt: TGCAGTGCTAGAGGGGGGCAGAATAACTATGGCTACACCTTC; cdr3_aa: CSARGGQNNYGYTF
v_call: TRBV20-1; j_call: TRBJ2-3; clone_size: .; d_call: TRBD2; cdr3_nt: TGCAGTGCTAGCAGTACTAGCGGGGCCCGAGATACGCAGTATTTT; cdr3_aa: CSASSTSGARDTQYF
v_call: TRBV25-1; j_call: TRBJ2-1; clone_size: many; d_call: TRBD1; cdr3_nt: TGTGCCAGCAGTGAAACCCGGACAGGGCGGAGGGACCCCGAGCAGTTCTTC; cdr3_aa: CASSETRTGRRDPEQFF
v_call: TRBV18; j_call: TRBJ1-1; clone_size: many; d_call: .; cdr3_nt: TGTGCCAGCTCACGGAACGGGAACACTGAAGCTTTCTTT; cdr3_aa: CASSRNGNTEAFF
v_call: TRBV19; j_call: TRBJ1-5; clone_size: .; d_call: .; cdr3_nt: TGTGCCAGTAGCATGGGACGGAGCAGGTATCAGCCAGAGCATTTT; cdr3_aa: CASSMGRSRYQPEHF
v_call: TRBV6-4; j_call: TRBJ1-2; clone_size: many; d_call: .; cdr3_nt: TGTGCCAGCAGTGTCGATCCGAAAACTAACTATGGCTACACCTTC; cdr3_aa: CASSVDPKTNYGYTF
v_call: TRBV29-1; j_call: TRBJ2-3; clone_size: few; d_call: TRBD2; cdr3_nt: TGCAGCGTTGAAGTCGGGGGGGGGGATACGCAGTATTTT; cdr3_aa: CSVEVGGGDTQYF
v_call: TRBV24-1; j_call: TRBJ1-2; clone_size: many; d_call: .; cdr3_nt: TGTGCCACCAGTGGAAGAACTAAGGGGCTAGAGGGCTACACCTTC; cdr3_aa: CATSGRTKGLEGYTF